The entry that follows covers one T cell receptor beta chain sequence. An end of the junction differs from the germline gene, which may be a read error. Additional DNA sequences in this sample encode the identical CDR3. The data were taken from a study of metastatic and nonmetastatic thyroid tumors. Nobody among the patients had been given any treatment before thyroid surgery. This CDR3 region has 17 residues. Germline CDR1 is SGDLS and CDR2 is YYNGEE. TCRdb re-called the PCR reads through MiXCR. The profile shows some 55,000 clones, 30% of them singletons. The sample consisted of blood. The receptor's source is a female donor with papillary thyroid cancer or a benign thyroid nodule (not recorded which). Some clones in this sample may be carry-over from other donors' samples. The J gene is TRBJ2-5, the V gene TRBV9, with 7 bases lining up with TRBD2. The CDR3 region has the DNA TGTGCCAGCAGCGCCACTCCGGGACTACTTCTGAAAGAGACCCAGTACTTT. It specifies CASSATPGLLLKETQYF.